The 8 T cell receptor beta chains below come from one sample, sequenced in a study of cytomegalovirus exposure and HLA in healthy donors. Sequenced by immunoSEQ multiplex PCR; TCRdb stores in-frame clones only, minus some. The sample has roughly 80,000 clones, around 94% seen once; the top ten hold 2.5% to 4%. Input material: PBMCs. The receptors were gathered from a woman aged 18-30 years in good health and CMV-seropositive.

The chain joins TRBV7-9 to TRBJ1-1, with D tentatively TRBD1 (5 bases). Germline V gives CDR1 SEHNR, CDR2 FQNEAQ (reference sequence). There are 14 residues in the CDR3. Deletions cut 2 bases from V and 2 bases from J, with 9 bases between. CDR3 sequence reads: CASSLSGTNTEAFF. DNA for the CDR3: TGTGCCAGCAGCTTATCAGGGACTAACACTGAAGCTTTCTTT.

The V gene is TRBV28, the J gene TRBJ2-3, with TRBD1 matching 7 bases. The germline gives CDR1 MDHEN, CDR2 SYDVKM. CDR3 length: 18 residues. V was pared by 5 bases and J by 4 bases, with 18 bases of the junction left unmatched. CDR3 nucleotide sequence: TGTGCCAGCAGTCGACCCACCCCCGAAACAGGGGTATCAGATACGCAGTATTTT. Translation gives CASSRPTPETGVSDTQYF.

In this sample, this clone turned up once. The chain uses TRBV7-2 and TRBJ2-1; TRBD2 is a possible D gene (5 bases). The V end was cut by 3 bases, the J end by 7 bases, with 16 bases between. Germline V lookup: CDR1 SGHTA, CDR2 FQGNSA. The CDR3 totals 15 residues. The CDR3 nucleotides are TGTGCCAGCAGCTTGCTAGGTCGCGGCGGGAATGAGCAGTTCTTC. This sequence encodes CASSLLGRGGNEQFF. Full variable domain (outside the CDR3, taken from reference TRBV7-2 and TRBJ2-1): GAGVSQSPSNKVTEKGKDVELRCDPISGHTALYWYRQSLGQGLEFLIYFQGNSAPDKSGLPSDRFSAERTGGSVSTLTIQRTQQEDSAVYLCASSLLGRGGNEQFFGPGTRLTVL.

The chain couples TRBV11-1 to TRBJ2-2; D remains ambiguous. This CDR3 spans 14 amino acids. Germline V gene sequence: CDR1 SGHAT, CDR2 FQDESV (reference sequence). Trimming cost V 5 bases and J 5 bases, with 12 bases left between them. The CDR3 is CASSNPGGTGELFF. CDR3 sequence (DNA): TGTGCCAGCAGCAACCCAGGTGGAACCGGGGAGCTGTTTTTT.

The chain combines TRBV5-6 with TRBJ2-7; 9 bases are a match to TRBD1. V dropped 4 bases and J dropped 3; count of bases not matched to a gene: 5. There are 14 residues in the CDR3. CDR1 SGHDT and CDR2 YYEEEE come from the germline V gene. In nucleotides, the CDR3 is TGTGCCAGCAGCCCGACAGGGGGAGTCTACGAGCAGTACTTC. It specifies CASSPTGGVYEQYF.

V and J are TRBV2 and TRBJ2-6; D gene unclear. V was trimmed by 6 bases and J by 1 base, leaving 4 bases between them. This CDR3 has 13 amino acids. Germline assignment: CDR1 SNHLY and CDR2 FYNNEI. The CDR3: CASSRSGANVLTF. In DNA form, the CDR3 reads TGTGCCAGCAGCCGGTCTGGGGCCAACGTCCTGACTTTC.

The chain links TRBV28 to TRBJ1-3; unclear D gene. V lost 9 bases, J lost 0 bases, and 12 bases lay in between. Germline CDR1 reads MDHEN; CDR2 reads SYDVKM. CDR3 size: 14 residues. The CDR3 loop reads CASTEVSSGNTIYF. In DNA form, the CDR3 reads TGTGCCAGTACAGAAGTGAGCTCTGGAAACACCATATATTTT.

The chain joins TRBV11-3 to TRBJ2-7; the D gene is possibly TRBD1 (6 bases). Germline V lookup: CDR1 SGHNT, CDR2 YENEEA. Trimming pared 4 bases from V and 2 bases from J, leaving 12 bases between. The CDR3 is 14 residues long. The CDR3 nucleotides read TGTGCCAGCAGCTGGACAGCCGGAACCTACGAGCAGTACTTC. This gives the protein CASSWTAGTYEQYF. Drawing the rest from reference TRBV11-3 and TRBJ2-7, the complete variable domain is EAGVVQSPRYKIIEKKQPVAFWCNPISGHNTLYWYLQNLGQGPELLIRYENEEAVDDSQLPKDRFSAERLKGVDSTLKIQPAELGDSAVYLCASSWTAGTYEQYFGPGTRLTVT.